One sample yielded the 14 T cell receptor beta chains listed below, sequenced in a study of T cell responses to AZD1222 COVID-19 vaccine. The method was immunoSEQ multiplex PCR; TCRdb's version includes in-frame clones alone and lacks a portion of them. The sample has about 160,000 clones; roughly 90% are singletons. Sequencing was performed on peripheral blood, taken 28 days after the second AZD1222 dose. These receptors all stem from an adult who received the AZD1222 COVID-19 vaccine.

This clone was seen once. CDR3 protein: CASSYGTNEQFF. CDR3 DNA: TGTGCCAGCAGTTACGGGACCAATGAGCAGTTCTTC. The chain joins TRBV6-5 to TRBJ2-1; D is tentatively TRBD1 or TRBD2 (5 bases each). CDR3 length equals 12 residues. Germline CDR1 and CDR2: MNHEY and SVGAGI. V gave up 2 bases and J gave up 6 bases, with 5 bases separating them.

This chain links TRBV5-6 with TRBJ2-3, with a possible D match to TRBD2 (6 bases). CDR1 and CDR2 (germline): SGHDT, YYEEEE. The CDR3 sequence is 14 residues long. The V gene lost 0 bases and the J gene lost 6 bases, with 11 bases spanning the gap. In DNA form, the CDR3 reads TGTGCCAGCAGCTTGGGATGGGGGACTGATACGCAGTATTTT. Its protein is CASSLGWGTDTQYF.

The CDR3 region has the DNA TGTGCCAGCAGTGAACTAGGGGCGGGGCAACAAGAGACCCAGTACTTC. As protein: CASSELGAGQQETQYF. The gene calls are TRBV6-1 and TRBJ2-5, with a weak D call TRBD2 (6 bases). V lost 2 bases and J 2 bases, leaving 15 bases between the germline ends. CDR3 length: 16 amino acids. Germline CDR1 and CDR2: MNHNS and SASEGT.

V usage is TRBV13 and J usage is TRBJ1-4, with D unclear. CDR1 is PRHDT, CDR2 FYEKMQ, per germline (reference sequence). The CDR3 loop spans 15 amino acids. The ends were cut back, 5 bases at V and 7 bases at J, with 17 bases in the middle. CDR3 protein: CASSHRMDLGEKLFF. DNA for the CDR3: TGTGCCAGCAGCCACCGGATGGATCTGGGTGAAAAACTGTTTTTT.

The gene calls are TRBV4-3 and TRBJ2-2, with 7 bases that match TRBD1. The CDR3 contains 17 residues. Germline CDR1 LGHNA, CDR2 YSLEER. The trim removed 4 bases at V and 6 bases at J, leaving 14 bases unmatched. CDR3 DNA: TGCGCCAGCAGCCCCAGTATGGGAAGGGGGCCATCCGGGGAGCTGTTTTTT. Protein sequence: CASSPSMGRGPSGELFF.

This rearrangement joins TRBV2 to TRBJ1-3, with TRBD1 matching over 8 bases. The V segment lost 10 bases and the J segment 5 bases; nucleotides outside the gene matches: 10. The germline gives CDR1 SNHLY, CDR2 FYNNEI. The CDR3 has 14 amino acids. The CDR3 sequence: CATSEDRGRNTIYF. The DNA for the CDR3 is TGTGCCACCTCGGAAGACAGGGGCAGAAACACCATATATTTT.

The sample holds a few counts of this clone. V and J are TRBV5-1 and TRBJ1-5; D perhaps matches TRBD1 (5 bases). The CDR3 contains 15 residues. Looked up from germline, CDR1 is SGHRS and CDR2 is YFSETQ. V was shortened by 3 bases and J by 1 base, with 11 bases between the two germline ends. This CDR3 reads CASSYGAGSNQPQHF. DNA of the CDR3: TGCGCCAGCAGCTACGGGGCAGGGAGCAATCAGCCCCAGCATTTT.

The CDR3 DNA sequence: TGTGCCAGCATCGCGATCCATACTGAAGCTTTCTTT. It yields the protein CASIAIHTEAFF. The chain recombines TRBV2 with TRBJ1-1; no clear D. The germline CDR1 and CDR2 sequences are SNHLY and FYNNEI. Trimming pared 7 bases from V and 5 bases from J, leaving 11 bases between. This CDR3 has 12 residues.

V is TRBV27 and J is TRBJ2-3; D call uncertain. This CDR3 region has 16 residues. V was cut by 5 bases and J by 0 bases, with 15 bases left in between. CDR1 and CDR2 (germline): MNHEY, SMNVEV (reference sequence). The chain's CDR3 is CASSPLGTASTDTQYF. CDR3 nucleotides: TGTGCCAGCAGTCCCCTCGGAACGGCTAGCACAGATACGCAGTATTTT.

This clone was seen only once. The V gene is TRBV30, the J gene TRBJ1-4; D gene ambiguous. The CDR3 extends over 14 amino acids. Between the trimmed V and J ends, which lost 1 base and 4 bases, there was a span of 10 bases. Germline V lookup: CDR1 GTSNPN, CDR2 SVGIG (reference sequence). In nucleotides, the CDR3 is TGTGCCTGGAGTGGAAGTCAGATTAATGAAAAACTGTTTTTT. It codes for CAWSGSQINEKLFF.

The CDR3 protein is CASSDSGSGANVLTF. The CDR3 DNA sequence: TGTGCCAGCAGTGACTCCGGCTCTGGGGCCAACGTCCTGACTTTC. The gene calls are TRBV6-4 and TRBJ2-6; D gene unclear. The length of the CDR3 is 15 residues. V was trimmed by 0 bases and J by 0 bases, leaving 3 bases between them. Per the germline V gene, CDR1 is MRHNA and CDR2 is SNTAGT.

The chain combines TRBV4-1 with TRBJ2-2; D is ambiguous. With 3 bases removed from V and 1 base from J, the gap between germline ends came to 3 bases. This CDR3 comprises 13 residues. Germline lookup yields CDR1 MGHRA and CDR2 YSYEKL. For the CDR3, the DNA is TGCGCCAGCAGCCACCGGAACACCGGGGAGCTGTTTTTT. It codes for CASSHRNTGELFF.

This chain uses TRBV5-1 with TRBJ1-2, with 7 bases lining up with TRBD1. Germline values: CDR1 SGHRS, CDR2 YFSETQ. This CDR3 is built from 14 residues. The J segment lost 2 bases and the V segment lost 5 bases, leaving 6 bases of the junction unmatched. The CDR3 here is CASRFETGNYGYTF. The CDR3 bases are TGCGCCAGCAGGTTTGAGACAGGGAACTATGGCTACACCTTC.

This clone was counted between two and nine times. The V gene is TRBV2, the J gene TRBJ2-7; a possible D gene is TRBD2 (5 bases). CDR3 length equals 15 residues. V shed 8 bases and J shed 0 bases, with 17 bases lying between them. The germline V gene encodes CDR1 SNHLY and CDR2 FYNNEI. The CDR3 sequence is CASRENSVSSYEQYF. CDR3 nucleotide sequence: TGTGCCAGCCGGGAAAACTCCGTAAGCTCCTACGAGCAGTACTTC.